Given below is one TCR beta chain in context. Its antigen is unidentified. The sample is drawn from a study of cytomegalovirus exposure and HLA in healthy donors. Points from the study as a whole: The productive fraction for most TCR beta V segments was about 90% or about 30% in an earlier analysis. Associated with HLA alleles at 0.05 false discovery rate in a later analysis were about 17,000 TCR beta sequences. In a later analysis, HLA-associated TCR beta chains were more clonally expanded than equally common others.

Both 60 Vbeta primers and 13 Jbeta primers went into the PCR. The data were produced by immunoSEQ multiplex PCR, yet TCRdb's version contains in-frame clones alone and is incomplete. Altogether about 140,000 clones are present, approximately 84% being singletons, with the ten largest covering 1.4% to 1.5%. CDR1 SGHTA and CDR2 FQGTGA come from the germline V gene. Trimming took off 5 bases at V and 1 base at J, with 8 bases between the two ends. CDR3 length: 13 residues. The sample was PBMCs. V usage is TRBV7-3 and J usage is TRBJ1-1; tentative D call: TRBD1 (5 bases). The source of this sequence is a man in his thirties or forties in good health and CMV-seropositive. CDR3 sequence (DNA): TGTGCCAGCAGCACGCAGGGGAACACTGAAGCTTTCTTT. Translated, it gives CASSTQGNTEAFF.